This T cell receptor beta chain was profiled in a study of a mutant IDH1 vaccine in newly diagnosed glioma. Study-wide context: Patients received eight vaccinations in weeks 1, 3, 5, 7, 11, 15, 19, 23.

The CDR3 extends over 12 amino acids. The V end lost 3 bases, the J end lost 15 bases, and 15 bases lay between the germline ends. Germline V gene data show CDR1 as SGHTA and CDR2 as FQGNSA. Assay used: immunoSEQ multiplex PCR; TCRdb lists only in-frame clones, some missing. The sample includes some 38,000 clones, more than 80% of them seen just once. Time point given: week 23, last vaccination. All doses held 300 ug of mutant IDH1 20-mer peptide, with topical imiquimod. On this clone itself: The antigen is undetermined.

The study, taken as a whole, reports: Detectable vaccine-induced immune responses arose in 93.3% of patients. Changes in top peripheral clonotypes did not appear linked to pseudoprogression.

The sequence came from a man aged 35-49 years with glioma. Sequencing was performed on PBMCs, taken from a glioma patient whose treatment included an IDH1 peptide vaccine. The rearrangement joins TRBV7-2 to TRBJ2-1, with D possibly being TRBD2 (5 bases). The CDR3 protein is CASSFKPTNPFF. The CDR3 bases are TGTGCCAGCAGCTTTAAGCCGACTAATCCGTTCTTC.